This entry concerns a single TCR beta chain. Its antigen is undetermined. Germline CDR1 is MNHEY and CDR2 is SMNVEV (reference sequence). This CDR3 comprises 14 residues. Trimming left V 6 bases short and J 3 bases short, with 9 bases between. The data stem from a study of CD8 T cells in Susac syndrome. Points from the study as a whole: The number of individuals included in the study's TCR sequencing and HLA analysis was acknowledged as relatively small.

The authors carried out high-throughput sequencing of TCR beta. They applied it to CD8+ and CD4+ T cells obtained from blood. TEMRA cells were FACS-enriched, with CD8+ and CD4+ T cells isolated negatively. Random hexamers were used to reverse transcribe roughly 0.45 to 1 ug of RNA. Amplification of TCR beta CDR3 used immunoSEQ multiplex PCR across 54 Vbeta and 13 Jbeta. From the immunoSEQ multiplex PCR reads, TCRdb called clonotypes with MiXCR, one entry per CDR3 protein. In the table there are about 130,000 distinct CDR3 sequences, around 91% of which are singletons. The sample comprised CD8+ T cells from PBMCs. The chain carries TRBV27 and TRBJ2-6; D is uncertain. This TCR derives from a human donor with multiple sclerosis. The DNA for the CDR3 is TGTGCCAGCAGATACAGTGGTGGGGCCAACGTCCTGACTTTC. It translates to CASRYSGGANVLTF.